These 27 T cell receptor beta chains originate from one sample sequenced in a study of CD8 T cells in Susac syndrome. After extraction with the RNeasy kit, roughly 0.45 to 1 ug of the RNA was reverse transcribed using random hexamers. TCRdb re-called the immunoSEQ multiplex PCR reads with MiXCR, one entry per CDR3 protein. In the table there are approximately 75,000 distinct CDR3 sequences, roughly 94% of which are singletons. Sequencing was performed on CD8+ T cells from PBMCs. Source of these receptors: a human donor in good health.

The chain is built from TRBV4-3 and TRBJ2-1; possible D gene TRBD1, 6 bases. CDR3 length equals 18 residues. Trimming removed 2 bases from V and 8 bases from J, with 25 bases in between. The germline CDR1 and CDR2 sequences are LGHNA and YSLEER. The CDR3 bases are TGCGCCAGCAGCCAAACAGTCCCCCAGGGATCAAGGACAGATGAGCAGTTCTTC. It codes for CASSQTVPQGSRTDEQFF.

Concerning this clonotype: The germline gene is not matched at one end of the junction; a read error may be the cause. The rearrangement uses TRBV7-9 and TRBJ2-5; D possibly corresponds to TRBD2 (6 bases). Germline values: CDR1 SEHNR, CDR2 FQNEAQ (reference sequence). The CDR3 loop spans 14 amino acids. CDR3 sequence (DNA): TGTGCCAGCAGCGACATTAGCGGTGAAGATACCCAGTACTTC. Encoded protein: CASSDISGEDTQYF.

This clonotype was recorded only once. J is TRBJ2-5 and V is TRBV28, with D possibly being TRBD1 (6 bases). The V end lost 7 bases, the J end lost 5 bases, and 20 bases lay between the germline ends. The CDR3 contains 15 residues. Germline V gene sequence: CDR1 MDHEN, CDR2 SYDVKM. The CDR3 is CASMRRGPLRETQYF. The CDR3 DNA reads TGTGCCAGCATGCGCAGGGGTCCCCTTAGGGAGACCCAGTACTTC.

CDR3 nucleotide sequence: TGTGCCAGCAGACACCTAGCGACCCAACAAAACATTCAGTACTTC. Protein product: CASRHLATQQNIQYF. The chain couples TRBV6-2 or TRBV6-3 to TRBJ2-4; D might be TRBD2 (6 bases). This CDR3 comprises 15 residues. CDR1 MNHEY and CDR2 SVGEGT come from the germline V gene. V was pared by 6 bases and J by 5 bases, with 17 bases between.

The CDR3 loop is CASSQDLGRLEAEAFF. In DNA form, the CDR3 reads TGCGCCAGCAGCCAAGATCTTGGTCGCCTAGAGGCTGAAGCTTTCTTT. This chain uses TRBV4-3 with TRBJ1-1; D uncertain. The CDR3 consists of 16 residues. V was trimmed by 0 bases and J by 6 bases, leaving 17 bases between them. Germline-derived CDR1 and CDR2 are LGHNA and YSLEER.

The CDR3 nucleotides read TGTGCCAGTAGTACGGGGGACAGGGGCCTCTCCTACGAGCAGTACTTC. Translated, it gives CASSTGDRGLSYEQYF. The rearrangement joins TRBV19 to TRBJ2-7, with 10 bases fitting TRBD1. This CDR3 is 16 amino acids long. V dropped 4 bases and J dropped 0; count of bases not matched to a gene: 6. Looked up from germline, CDR1 is LNHDA and CDR2 is SQIVND (reference sequence). Supplemented by reference TRBV19 and TRBJ2-7, the full variable domain reads DGGITQSPKYLFRKEGQNVTLSCEQNLNHDAMYWYRQDPGQGLRLIYYSQIVNDFQKGDIAEGYSVSREKKESFPLTVTSAQKNPTAFYLCASSTGDRGLSYEQYFGPGTRLTVT.

The chain recombines TRBV28 with TRBJ2-7, with D unclear. Germline CDR1 and CDR2: MDHEN and SYDVKM. The CDR3 has 14 amino acids. V lost 6 bases to trimming and J lost 0 bases, with 12 bases between them. The CDR3 DNA is TGTGCCAGCAGCCGGAGTAGGAGCTCCTACGAGCAGTACGTC. Translation: CASSRSRSSYEQYV.

V is TRBV6-6 and J is TRBJ1-1, with D possibly being TRBD1 (6 bases). The germline gives CDR1 MNHNY, CDR2 SVGAGI (reference sequence). V was pared by 1 base and J by 4 bases, with 13 bases between. The CDR3 sequence is 15 residues long. The DNA of the CDR3 is TGTGCCAGCAGTTACTTGGGGGGCGCGAGCACTGAAGCTTTCTTT. Translating gives CASSYLGGASTEAFF.

This chain joins TRBV19 and TRBJ1-1; D gene unclear. Trimming shortened V by 6 bases and J by 8 bases, and 19 bases separated the two germline ends. Germline CDR1 and CDR2: LNHDA and SQIVND (reference sequence). CDR3 length: 14 amino acids. Written as DNA, the CDR3 is TGTGCCAGTAGCCAGCGAGAGGGCATCTTCGAAGCTTTCTTT. This gives the protein CASSQREGIFEAFF.

J is TRBJ1-1 and V is TRBV27; D remains ambiguous. Between the trimmed V and J ends, which lost 7 bases and 3 bases, there was a span of 9 bases. CDR3 size: 12 residues. Germline V gene data show CDR1 as MNHEY and CDR2 as SMNVEV (reference sequence). CDR3 in DNA: TGTGCCAGCACTGCCCCGGACACTGAAGCTTTCTTT. It yields the protein CASTAPDTEAFF.

The rearrangement uses TRBV4-1 and TRBJ1-2, with D unresolved. V was pared by 4 bases and J by 1 base, with 7 bases between. The CDR3 spans 13 residues. Germline CDR1 is MGHRA and CDR2 is YSYEKL. CDR3 sequence: CASSPGGNYGYTF. Here the CDR3 DNA reads TGCGCCAGCAGCCCCGGTGGTAACTATGGCTACACCTTC.

The chain recombines TRBV9 with TRBJ1-4, with 9 bases that match TRBD1. The germline gives CDR1 SGDLS, CDR2 YYNGEE. There are 15 residues in the CDR3. The V and J ends lost 3 bases and 8 bases, in that order; junction bases with no gene match: 8. The DNA of the CDR3 is TGTGCCAGCAGCGCGGGACAGGGAGGTAACGAAAAACTGTTTTTT. Translation: CASSAGQGGNEKLFF.

The rearrangement joins TRBV19 to TRBJ1-1; D uncertain. Trimming took off 7 bases at V and 1 base at J, with 13 bases between the two ends. Germline V gene sequence: CDR1 LNHDA, CDR2 SQIVND (reference sequence). The CDR3 covers 14 residues. The CDR3: CASTWAARNTEAFF. The CDR3 bases are TGTGCCAGTACCTGGGCGGCGAGGAACACTGAAGCTTTCTTT.

The CDR3, as DNA: TGTGCCAGCAGTTACGCCTACAGGGGGAACACTGAAGCTTTCTTT. Its protein product is CASSYAYRGNTEAFF. The rearrangement links TRBV6-5 to TRBJ1-1, with 7 bases matching TRBD1. CDR3 length: 15 amino acids. V shed 2 bases, J shed 1 base, and the junction held 4 bases outside the gene matches. CDR1 is MNHEY and CDR2 is SVGAGI in the germline V gene.

The V call is TRBV28, the J call TRBJ2-1, with a tentative D call TRBD1 (6 bases). V was clipped by 7 bases and J by 0 bases, with 13 bases between them. This CDR3 is 15 amino acids long. The germline V gene has CDR1 MDHEN and CDR2 SYDVKM. This CDR3 is CASTADSSSYNEQFF. For the CDR3, the DNA is TGTGCCAGCACCGCGGACAGCAGCTCCTACAATGAGCAGTTCTTC. The variable domain in full, with the rest retrieved from reference TRBV28 and TRBJ2-1, is DVKVTQSSRYLVKRTGEKVFLECVQDMDHENMFWYRQDPGLGLRLIYFSYDVKMKEKGDIPEGYSVSREKKERFSLILESASTNQTSMYLCASTADSSSYNEQFFGPGTRLTVL.

The V gene is TRBV2, the J gene TRBJ2-6; no firm D call. From germline, CDR1 is SNHLY and CDR2 FYNNEI. The CDR3 runs to 18 residues. Trimming took off 0 bases at V and 0 bases at J, with 12 bases between the two ends. As DNA, the CDR3 is TGTGCCAGCAGTGAAGCGCTTCTTCGTAGCTCTGGGGCCAACGTCCTGACTTTC. This translates into CASSEALLRSSGANVLTF.

This sequence joins TRBV3-1 and TRBJ1-3, with a possible D match to TRBD1 (5 bases). Per germline, CDR1 LGHDT and CDR2 YNNKEL (reference sequence). The CDR3 length is 14 residues. V was trimmed by 4 bases and J by 2 bases, leaving 9 bases between them. CDR3 coding DNA: TGTGCCAGCAGCCTATGGACAACTGGAAACACCATATATTTT. It specifies CASSLWTTGNTIYF.

This clonotype was counted only a few times. V usage is TRBV4-1 and J usage is TRBJ2-2; D ambiguous. Germline V gene data show CDR1 as MGHRA and CDR2 as YSYEKL. The CDR3 sequence is 12 residues long. With 0 bases removed from V and 8 bases from J, the gap between germline ends came to 4 bases. The CDR3 sequence: CASSQDLGELFF. CDR3 coding DNA: TGCGCCAGCAGCCAAGATTTAGGGGAGCTGTTTTTT.

Concerning this clonotype itself: It is unclear where the CDR3 begins or ends on the DNA, so no DNA is shown, and the CDR3 is as TCRdb lists it. The J gene is TRBJ1-1, the V gene TRBV27. Germline lookup yields CDR1 MNHEY and CDR2 SMNVEV (reference sequence). The CDR3 has 14 residues if both end residues are counted. CDR3 protein: CASSSSWVGTEAFF.

The chain employs TRBV30 and TRBJ1-2, with D maybe TRBD1 (5 bases). CDR3 length: 13 amino acids. Germline CDR1 and CDR2: GTSNPN and SVGIG (reference sequence). Trimming removed 0 bases at V and 5 bases at J, with 10 bases between. CDR3 residues: CAWSVSAGYGYTF. CDR3 nucleotides: TGTGCCTGGAGTGTATCGGCAGGGTATGGCTACACCTTC.

J is TRBJ1-2 and V is TRBV30, with D possibly TRBD1 on 5 matching bases. CDR1 GTSNPN and CDR2 SVGIG come from the germline V gene (reference sequence). This CDR3 has 12 residues. Trimming left V 4 bases short and J 1 base short, with 7 bases between. This CDR3 reads CAWIRGNYGYTF. CDR3 coding DNA: TGTGCCTGGATTAGGGGTAACTATGGCTACACCTTC.

This chain connects TRBV27 to TRBJ1-6, with D maybe TRBD1 (5 bases). This CDR3 comprises 14 residues. The germline V gene encodes CDR1 MNHEY and CDR2 SMNVEV (reference sequence). V lost 7 bases, J lost 7 bases, and 14 bases lay in between. CDR3 amino acids: CASNFGGVNSPLHF. DNA of the CDR3: TGTGCCAGCAACTTCGGGGGAGTAAATTCACCCCTCCACTTT.

The genes are TRBV5-6 and TRBJ1-1, with a tentative D call TRBD1 (5 bases). The germline V and J ends were trimmed by 0 bases and 2 bases, with 8 bases remaining between them. There are 14 residues in the CDR3. CDR1 is SGHDT, CDR2 YYEEEE, per germline. The CDR3 nucleotides are TGTGCCAGCAGCTTGGGACAGTCAAACACTGAAGCTTTCTTT. This encodes CASSLGQSNTEAFF.

The chain employs TRBV5-1 and TRBJ2-1, with 13 bases fitting TRBD2. The CDR3 is made up of 15 amino acids. Germline CDR1 SGHRS, CDR2 YFSETQ. Losses at the gene ends were 4 bases for V and 9 bases for J; bases not matched to a gene: 7. The CDR3 spells CASSKGLAGDLEQFF. The CDR3 DNA reads as TGCGCCAGCAGCAAAGGACTAGCGGGGGACCTTGAGCAGTTCTTC. Full variable domain (remainder filled in from reference TRBV5-1 and TRBJ2-1): KAGVTQTPRYLIKTRGQQVTLSCSPISGHRSVSWYQQTPGQGLQFLFEYFSETQRNKGNFPGRFSGRQFSNSRSEMNVSTLELGDSALYLCASSKGLAGDLEQFFGPGTRLTVL.

The J gene is TRBJ1-1, the V gene TRBV7-9; D gene unclear. The germline gives CDR1 SEHNR, CDR2 FQNEAQ (reference sequence). Trimming shortened V by 3 bases and J by 6 bases, and 5 bases separated the two germline ends. There are 11 residues in the CDR3. CDR3 sequence (DNA): TGTGCCAGCAGCTTGGCCGCTGAAGCTTTCTTT. This sequence encodes CASSLAAEAFF.

This clonotype was counted a single time. J is TRBJ1-4 and V is TRBV7-9, with TRBD1 identical over 7 bases. This CDR3 spans 15 amino acids. V lost 5 bases, J lost 8 bases, and 11 bases stayed unmatched. Germline CDR1 is SEHNR and CDR2 is FQNEAQ (reference sequence). The DNA of the CDR3 is TGTGCCAGCAGCCCCTCGGCAGGGGGTTTGGAAAAACTGTTTTTT. Amino acid sequence: CASSPSAGGLEKLFF.

The chain has TRBV20-1 and TRBJ2-7, with TRBD2 matching over 11 bases. CDR1 and CDR2 from the germline V gene are DFQATT and SNEGSKA (reference sequence). The CDR3 runs to 12 residues. Here the CDR3 DNA reads TGCAGATTGACTAGCGGGGTCGACGAGCAGTACGTC. Translation gives CRLTSGVDEQYV.